This T cell receptor beta chain stems from a study of T cell responses to AZD1222 COVID-19 vaccine. Second-dose recipients at about 4 or about 12 weeks were treated as one pooled group. The study, taken as a whole, reports: Baseline seropositivity characterized only six AZD1222 recipients. Nearly half of spike-specific TCRs reportedly target unmutated variant regions. Clonal diversity was possibly underestimated, and white British individuals and females predominated among donors.

Remarks on this clone: Antigen: not known.

Repertoires were generated with immunoSEQ multiplex PCR, while TCRdb's copy carries only in-frame clones and drops some. The table lists 15,000 to 20,000 clones, roughly 81% of them singletons. Sequenced here: peripheral blood, sampled 28 days after the second AZD1222 dose. The receptor was derived from an adult who received the AZD1222 COVID-19 vaccine.

For the CDR3, the DNA is TGCGCCAGCAGCTTGGAAGCAGACTCTGGAAACACCATATATTTT. Translating it yields CASSLEADSGNTIYF. The rearrangement joins TRBV5-1 to TRBJ1-3; D gene ambiguous. Germline CDR1 is SGHRS and CDR2 is YFSETQ. Trimming removed 0 bases at V and 0 bases at J, with 7 bases between. The CDR3 contains 15 residues.